These 17 T cell receptor beta chains were all obtained from the same sample, sequenced in a study of T-cell memory formation after mild COVID-19. TCRdb ran MiXCR on the 5' RACE reads and lists one entry per CDR3 protein. The sample includes over 500,000 distinct CDR3 sequences, approximately 15% of them seen just once. The sequencing sample was made of PBMCs or a T cell subset sorted from them (not recorded which). The source is an adult woman who had mild COVID-19 (a few samples of this study predate the infection). Cell type and time point are not known.

The chain combines TRBV7-8 with TRBJ1-5, with D unclear. The CDR3 has 14 amino acids. V lost 5 bases, J lost 5 bases, and 13 bases lay in between. From germline, CDR1 is SGHVS and CDR2 FQNEAQ. CDR3 region: CASSPPSTDQPQHF. The CDR3, as DNA: TGTGCCAGCAGCCCTCCTAGCACGGATCAGCCCCAGCATTTT.

In nucleotides, the CDR3 is TGTGCCAGCAGCTCCTATCAGCGGGAGAGCGATGAGCAGTTCTTC. It yields the protein CASSSYQRESDEQFF. The J gene is TRBJ2-1, the V gene TRBV11-2; 8 nucleotides align to TRBD2. This CDR3 is 15 amino acids long. V lost 4 bases and J lost 8; bases outside the gene matches: 10. Germline assignment: CDR1 SGHAT and CDR2 FQNNGV. The full variable domain, in which reference TRBV11-2 and TRBJ2-1 provide the parts outside the CDR3, is EAGVAQSPRYKIIEKRQSVAFWCNPISGHATLYWYQQILGQGPKLLIQFQNNGVVDDSQLPKDRFSAERLKGVDSTLKIQPAKLEDSAVYLCASSSYQRESDEQFFGPGTRLTVL.

This clonotype was found a few times. This chain connects TRBV5-1 to TRBJ1-1; TRBD1 matches 10 bases. Germline V gene lookup returns CDR1 SGHRS and CDR2 YFSETQ. This CDR3 is built from 15 residues. Trimming cost V 4 bases and J 5 bases; bases outside gene matches: 8. The CDR3 sequence is CASSLATGGLTEAFF. CDR3 DNA: TGCGCCAGCAGCCTTGCGACAGGGGGCTTGACTGAAGCTTTCTTT.

The table lists this clonotype with a few counts. The rearrangement uses TRBV5-1 and TRBJ2-6; maybe TRBD2 (6 bases). Trimming took off 2 bases at V and 2 bases at J, with 17 bases between the two ends. The CDR3 runs to 18 residues. CDR1 SGHRS and CDR2 YFSETQ come from the germline V gene. This CDR3 is CASSLFPSGGTGANVLTF. Here the CDR3 DNA reads TGCGCCAGCAGCTTATTCCCCTCGGGCGGGACTGGGGCCAACGTCCTGACTTTC.

This clonotype was counted a few times. J is TRBJ1-3 and V is TRBV19; TRBD1 is a possible D gene (6 bases). The CDR3 loop spans 15 amino acids. Germline V gene lookup returns CDR1 LNHDA and CDR2 SQIVND (reference sequence). V shed 3 bases and J shed 4 bases, with 13 bases lying between them. The CDR3 spells CASSISRGRGNTIYF. As DNA, the CDR3 is TGTGCCAGTAGTATCTCCAGGGGTAGGGGAAACACCATATATTTT. The complete variable domain, with remaining parts taken from reference TRBV19 and TRBJ1-3, reads DGGITQSPKYLFRKEGQNVTLSCEQNLNHDAMYWYRQDPGQGLRLIYYSQIVNDFQKGDIAEGYSVSREKKESFPLTVTSAQKNPTAFYLCASSISRGRGNTIYFGEGSWLTVV.

In its sample, this clonotype was seen a few times. The chain uses TRBV12-3 or TRBV12-4 and TRBJ2-7; D call uncertain. Trimming left V 3 bases short and J 0 bases short, with 18 bases between. The CDR3 length is 17 residues. The CDR3 loop is CASSFQTPSVSSYEQYF. In DNA form, the CDR3 reads TGTGCCAGCAGTTTCCAGACTCCTTCAGTGAGCTCCTACGAGCAGTACTTC.

CDR3 nucleotides: TGTGCCTGGAGTCGGACTAGCGGGAGGGCTTTACCCGAGCAGTACTTC. It translates to CAWSRTSGRALPEQYF. The J gene is TRBJ2-7, the V gene TRBV30; 15 bases map to TRBD2. Germline V gives CDR1 GTSNPN, CDR2 SVGIG (reference sequence). CDR3 length: 16 amino acids. The trim removed 2 bases at V and 6 bases at J, leaving 8 bases unmatched.

This clonotype occurred a few times. This rearrangement joins TRBV7-9 to TRBJ1-2; D is unresolved. Germline V gene data show CDR1 as SEHNR and CDR2 as FQNEAQ (reference sequence). Trimming stripped 1 base from V and 2 bases from J, with 17 bases between. CDR3 size: 17 residues. The CDR3 region is CASSLVHSPIANYGYTF. Here the CDR3 DNA reads TGTGCCAGCAGCTTAGTTCACAGTCCTATCGCAAACTATGGCTACACCTTC.

This chain joins TRBV11-1 and TRBJ1-2; 9 nucleotides align to TRBD1. Trimming cost V 6 bases and J 2 bases; bases outside gene matches: 10. The CDR3 runs to 16 residues. Germline CDR1 and CDR2: SGHAT and FQDESV (reference sequence). This CDR3 is CASSYWTGEKNYGYTF. In nucleotides, the CDR3 is TGTGCCAGCAGTTACTGGACAGGGGAGAAGAACTATGGCTACACCTTC.

The J gene is TRBJ1-1, the V gene TRBV12-3 or TRBV12-4, with 8 bases identical to TRBD1. This CDR3 contains 14 residues. Losses at the gene ends were 4 bases for V and 4 bases for J; bases not matched to a gene: 5. The CDR3 is CASSWTGWGTEAFF. The CDR3 DNA reads TGTGCCAGCAGTTGGACAGGGTGGGGCACTGAAGCTTTCTTT.

J is TRBJ1-6 and V is TRBV5-6; TRBD1 is a possible D gene (5 bases). Germline CDR1 and CDR2: SGHDT and YYEEEE. This CDR3 is 18 amino acids long. V gave up 3 bases and J gave up 0 bases, with 16 bases separating them. This CDR3 reads CASSSLTGTGSYNSPLHF. CDR3 in DNA: TGTGCCAGCAGCTCACTAACAGGAACCGGCTCCTATAATTCACCCCTCCACTTT.

This clonotype was detected only a few times. J is TRBJ2-1 and V is TRBV20-1, with D uncertain. Germline assignment: CDR1 DFQATT and CDR2 SNEGSKA (reference sequence). Trimming took 0 bases from V and 8 from J, leaving 8 bases between them. This CDR3 contains 12 residues. The CDR3 coding sequence is TGCAGTGCTAGAGATCGGAGCCATGAGCAGTTCTTC. Translation gives CSARDRSHEQFF.

This clonotype was seen ten or more times. The chain combines TRBV24-1 with TRBJ2-1; unclear D gene. Germline CDR1 KGHDR, CDR2 SFDVKD. Deletions cut 4 bases from V and 0 bases from J, with 9 bases between. CDR3 length equals 15 residues. The CDR3 reads CATSDSGSSYNEQFF. DNA of the CDR3: TGTGCCACCAGTGACTCCGGGTCCTCCTACAATGAGCAGTTCTTC.

This clonotype came up many times. V and J are TRBV12-3 or TRBV12-4 and TRBJ2-7, with TRBD2 identical over 7 bases. The CDR3 length is 13 residues. V shed 0 bases and J 5 bases; nucleotides not matched to a gene: 1. CDR3 residues: CASSLAGGNEQYF. CDR3 DNA sequence: TGTGCCAGCAGTTTAGCGGGAGGGAACGAGCAGTACTTC.

This clonotype was seen only a few times. This chain uses TRBV18 with TRBJ1-3; no clear D. CDR3 length: 15 residues. Germline V gene lookup returns CDR1 KGHSH and CDR2 LQKENI. The V end was cut by 6 bases, the J end by 4 bases, with 16 bases between. The CDR3 loop reads CASSPAGIYGNTIYF. CDR3 nucleotides: TGTGCCAGCTCCCCAGCCGGTATTTACGGAAACACCATATATTTT. The full variable domain, its missing parts supplied by reference TRBV18 and TRBJ1-3, is NAGVMQNPRHLVRRRGQEARLRCSPMKGHSHVYWYRQLPEEGLKFMVYLQKENIIDESGMPKERFSAEFPKEGPSILRIQQVVRGDSAAYFCASSPAGIYGNTIYFGEGSWLTVV.

The chain couples TRBV7-9 to TRBJ2-3; D might be TRBD2 (5 bases). Germline CDR1 is SEHNR and CDR2 is FQNEAQ (reference sequence). Trimming took off 1 base at V and 3 bases at J, with 14 bases between the two ends. This CDR3 comprises 16 residues. The CDR3: CASSLGFSDYTDTQYF. In nucleotides, the CDR3 is TGTGCCAGCAGCTTAGGATTTAGCGACTATACAGATACGCAGTATTTT.

This clonotype appeared a few times. The chain recombines TRBV12-3 or TRBV12-4 with TRBJ1-1; 8 nucleotides agree with TRBD1. This CDR3 region has 15 residues. J was trimmed by 0 bases and V by 2 bases; bases with no gene match: 2. The CDR3 DNA sequence: TGTGCCAGCAGTTTACGGGGACAGGTGAACACTGAAGCTTTCTTT. Amino acids: CASSLRGQVNTEAFF.